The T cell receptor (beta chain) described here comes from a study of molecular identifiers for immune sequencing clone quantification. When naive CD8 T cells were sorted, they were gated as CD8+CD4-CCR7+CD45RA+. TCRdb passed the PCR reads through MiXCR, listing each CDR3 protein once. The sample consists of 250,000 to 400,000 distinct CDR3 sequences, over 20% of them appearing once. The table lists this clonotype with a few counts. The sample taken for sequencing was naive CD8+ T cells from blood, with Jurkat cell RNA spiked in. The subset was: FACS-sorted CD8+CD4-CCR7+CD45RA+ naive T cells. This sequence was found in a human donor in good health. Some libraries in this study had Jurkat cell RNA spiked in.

The CDR3 loop reads CSVEGFNGGIYNEQFF. CDR3 DNA: TGCAGCGTTGAAGGGTTTAACGGAGGGATTTACAATGAGCAGTTCTTC. The genes are TRBV29-1 and TRBJ2-1; TRBD2 is a possible D gene (6 bases). The CDR3 is made up of 16 amino acids. V was trimmed by 1 base and J by 4 bases, leaving 17 bases between them. Germline CDR1 is SQVTM and CDR2 is ANQGSEA.